This note documents a single TCR beta chain sequence. Per the germline V gene, CDR1 is MNHEY and CDR2 is SMNVEV (reference sequence). The CDR3 is 17 residues long. With 6 bases clipped from V and 7 bases from J, the junction kept 15 bases outside the gene matches. Measured with immunoSEQ multiplex PCR; TCRdb has only the in-frame clones, and not every one. The sample includes roughly 220,000 clones, just over 85% of them seen just once. The data were obtained in a study of blood T cell repertoires in COVID-19. Individuals aged roughly 18 to 95 years were recruited from roughly 22 US areas. The chain uses TRBV27 and TRBJ2-1; 10 bases align to TRBD1. The sample consisted of PBMCs or T cells enriched from blood (not recorded which). The receptor was derived from a woman aged 45-65 years with acute COVID-19. The CDR3 DNA reads TGTGCCAGCAGCTCCGGATATGGGACAGGGGTATCGAATGAGCAGTTCTTC. This encodes CASSSGYGTGVSNEQFF.